The TCR beta chain described here comes from a study of Graves' ophthalmopathy and Graves' hyperthyroidism. Overall study context: Stable hyperthyroidism meant no ophthalmopathy within 18 months of follow-up. Study-level findings and limits: Most expanded clonotypes in thyroid above 0.001 frequency also showed up in blood.

Worth noting for this clonotype: Its antigen remains unidentified. The conserved final phenylalanine or tryptophan is absent from the CDR3, which likely points to a read error. The DNA is left out, because the CDR3 cannot be placed on it with certainty; the CDR3 is given as TCRdb lists it.

The authors amplified TCR beta CDR3 regions, and they did so from RNA transcripts for repertoire sequencing. HTBI primers were employed in first-round RT-PCR, then a second-round multiplex PCR followed. MiXCR was run by TCRdb on the multiplex PCR reads, yielding one entry per CDR3 protein. Of 580,000 or so distinct CDR3 sequences in the sample, under 40% were seen once. Aged 18 to 65, hyperthyroidism patients had been newly diagnosed, with under 2 months' duration. Diagnosis used clinical symptoms, serum thyroxine, TRAb, thyroid ultrasound and orbital computed tomography. Germline loops: CDR1 DFQATT, CDR2 SNEGSKA (reference sequence). The CDR3 is 8 residues long, ends included.

This sequence joins TRBV20-1 and TRBJ1-1; the table calls TRBD1, which could not be checked here. The TCR sequence derives from an adult man with Graves' hyperthyroidism. The specimen sequenced was peripheral blood or thyroid tissue (not recorded which). The CDR3 sequence: CSAKGGSK.